This T cell receptor beta chain stems from a study of blood T cell repertoires in COVID-19. About the study: Both acute and convalescent COVID-19 samples were obtained from the United States, Italy and Spain. T cells, B-cell-depleted T cells, or PBMCs provided the cDNA or gDNA that served as material.

How the authors handled the data: The assay estimated nucleated cells by amplifying reference gene primers. Clones were read by immunoSEQ multiplex PCR, and TCRdb kept only the in-frame ones, dropping some. The V and J calls and clone size are taken from that table; D and trimming were inferred from the DNA. The data show around 270,000 clones, approximately 90% seen once. CDR1 WNHNN and CDR2 SYGVQD come from the germline V gene (reference sequence). With 0 bases removed from V and 5 bases from J, the gap between germline ends came to 18 bases. The CDR3 loop spans 17 amino acids. Sequencing was performed on peripheral blood. The source of this sequence is a man aged 40-55 years with acute or convalescent COVID-19. The chain links TRBV10-1 to TRBJ2-3; possible D gene TRBD2, 7 bases. The CDR3 spells CASSESRRGPSGDTQYF. The CDR3 DNA reads TGCGCCAGCAGTGAGTCGAGGCGGGGGCCTAGCGGAGATACGCAGTATTTT.